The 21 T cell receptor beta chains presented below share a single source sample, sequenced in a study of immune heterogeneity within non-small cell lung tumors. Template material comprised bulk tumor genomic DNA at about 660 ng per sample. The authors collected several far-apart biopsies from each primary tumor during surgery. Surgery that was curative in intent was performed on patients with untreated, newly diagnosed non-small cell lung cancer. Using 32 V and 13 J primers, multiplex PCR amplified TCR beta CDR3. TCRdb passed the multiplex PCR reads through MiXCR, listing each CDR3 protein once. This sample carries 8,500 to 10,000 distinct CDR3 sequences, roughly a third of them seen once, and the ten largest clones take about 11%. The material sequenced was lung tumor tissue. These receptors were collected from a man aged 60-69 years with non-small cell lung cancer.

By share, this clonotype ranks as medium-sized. This chain's CDR3 is CASSLGTKNYGYTF. CDR3 sequence (DNA): TGTGCCAGCAGTTTAGGGACAAAAAACTATGGCTACACCTTC. The gene calls are TRBV27 and TRBJ1-2, with D perhaps TRBD1 (6 bases). The V end lost 2 bases, the J end lost 2 bases, and 9 bases lay between the germline ends. The CDR3 sequence is 14 residues long. Germline assignment: CDR1 MNHEY and CDR2 SMNVEV (reference sequence).

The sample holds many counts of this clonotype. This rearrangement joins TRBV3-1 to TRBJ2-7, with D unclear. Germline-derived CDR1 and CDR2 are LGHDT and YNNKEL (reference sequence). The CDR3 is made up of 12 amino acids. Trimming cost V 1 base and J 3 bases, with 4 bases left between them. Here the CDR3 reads CASSQGVYEQYF. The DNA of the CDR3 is TGTGCCAGCAGCCAAGGTGTCTACGAGCAGTACTTC.

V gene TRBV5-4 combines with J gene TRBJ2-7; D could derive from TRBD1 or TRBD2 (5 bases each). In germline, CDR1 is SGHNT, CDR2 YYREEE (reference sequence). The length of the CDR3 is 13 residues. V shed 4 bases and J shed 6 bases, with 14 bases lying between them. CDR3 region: CASSVVGGGEQYF. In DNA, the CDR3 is TGTGCCAGCAGCGTTGTGGGTGGGGGCGAGCAGTACTTC. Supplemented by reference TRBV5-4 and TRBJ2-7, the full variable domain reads ETGVTQSPTHLIKTRGQQVTLRCSSQSGHNTVSWYQQALGQGPQFIFQYYREEENGRGNFPPRFSGLQFPNYSSELNVNALELDDSALYLCASSVVGGGEQYFGPGTRLTVT.

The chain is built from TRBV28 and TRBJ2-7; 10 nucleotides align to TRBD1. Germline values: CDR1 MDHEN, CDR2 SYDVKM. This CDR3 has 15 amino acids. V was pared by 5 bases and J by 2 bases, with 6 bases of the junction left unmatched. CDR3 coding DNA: TGTGCCAGCAGTAACCCGGGACAGGGGACCTACGAGCAGTACTTC. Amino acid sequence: CASSNPGQGTYEQYF.

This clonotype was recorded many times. The CDR3 spells CAISFGTNNNEQFF. CDR3 DNA sequence: TGTGCCATCAGTTTCGGGACTAACAATAATGAGCAGTTCTTC. The chain uses TRBV10-3 and TRBJ2-1, with TRBD2 matching over 7 bases. This CDR3 is 14 amino acids long. J lost 7 bases, V lost 5 bases, and 8 bases had no gene match. Germline V gene data show CDR1 as ENHRY and CDR2 as SYGVKD.

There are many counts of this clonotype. CDR3 protein: CSARHKNRGTAGTEAFF. Written as DNA, the CDR3 is TGCAGTGCTAGACATAAAAACAGGGGCACGGCGGGCACTGAAGCTTTCTTT. The chain couples TRBV20-1 to TRBJ1-1, with 7 nucleotides matching TRBD1. Unmatched junction bases numbered 16, after V lost 2 bases and J lost 4 bases. The CDR3 contains 17 residues. CDR1 DFQATT and CDR2 SNEGSKA come from the germline V gene (reference sequence).

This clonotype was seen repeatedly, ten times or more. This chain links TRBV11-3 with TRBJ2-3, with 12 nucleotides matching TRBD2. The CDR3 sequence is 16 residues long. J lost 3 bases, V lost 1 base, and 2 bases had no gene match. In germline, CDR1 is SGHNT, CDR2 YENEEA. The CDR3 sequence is CASSLGLAGATDTQYF. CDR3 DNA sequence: TGTGCCAGCAGCTTAGGACTAGCGGGAGCAACAGATACGCAGTATTTT.

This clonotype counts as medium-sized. The chain's CDR3 is CASSSRGRRTDTQYF. The CDR3, as DNA: TGTGCCAGCAGTTCAAGGGGGCGAAGGACAGATACGCAGTATTTT. The V gene is TRBV12-3 or TRBV12-4, the J gene TRBJ2-3, with 7 bases identical to TRBD1. The ends lost 4 bases at V and 3 bases at J; junction bases unmatched: 7. CDR3 size: 15 residues.

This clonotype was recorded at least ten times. CDR3 loop: CATSDRGYQPQHF. The CDR3 nucleotides read TGTGCCACCAGTGACAGGGGGTATCAGCCCCAGCATTTT. V and J are TRBV24-1 and TRBJ1-5; 7 bases line up with TRBD1. J lost 5 bases, V lost 4 bases, and 1 base had no gene match. The CDR3 is 13 amino acids. Germline lookup yields CDR1 KGHDR and CDR2 SFDVKD.

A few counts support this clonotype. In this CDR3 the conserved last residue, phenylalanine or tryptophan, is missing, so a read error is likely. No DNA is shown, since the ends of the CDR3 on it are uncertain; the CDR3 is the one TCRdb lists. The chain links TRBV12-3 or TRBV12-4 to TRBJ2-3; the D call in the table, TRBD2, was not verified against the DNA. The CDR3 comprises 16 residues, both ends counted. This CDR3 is CASSLRQSLREQYFGP.

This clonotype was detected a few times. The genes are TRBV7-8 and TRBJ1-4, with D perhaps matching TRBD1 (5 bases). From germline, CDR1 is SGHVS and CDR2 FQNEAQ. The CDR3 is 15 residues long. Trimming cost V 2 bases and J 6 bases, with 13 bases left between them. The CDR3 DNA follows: TGTGCCAGCAGCTTATGGCAGGGAACATATGAAAAACTGTTTTTT. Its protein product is CASSLWQGTYEKLFF.

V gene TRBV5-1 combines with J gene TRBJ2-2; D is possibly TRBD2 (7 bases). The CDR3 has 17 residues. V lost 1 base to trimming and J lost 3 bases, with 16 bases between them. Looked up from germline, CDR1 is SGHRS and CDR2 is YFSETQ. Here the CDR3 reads CASSLPRGGSDTGELFF. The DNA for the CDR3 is TGCGCCAGCAGCTTGCCTAGGGGGGGATCGGACACCGGGGAGCTGTTTTTT.

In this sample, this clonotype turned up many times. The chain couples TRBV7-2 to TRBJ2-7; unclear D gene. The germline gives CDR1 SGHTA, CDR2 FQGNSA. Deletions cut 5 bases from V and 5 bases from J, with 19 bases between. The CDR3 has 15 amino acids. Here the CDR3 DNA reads TGTGCCAGCAGCCGGATGGGGAACCCCATGGACGAGCAGTACTTC. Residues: CASSRMGNPMDEQYF.

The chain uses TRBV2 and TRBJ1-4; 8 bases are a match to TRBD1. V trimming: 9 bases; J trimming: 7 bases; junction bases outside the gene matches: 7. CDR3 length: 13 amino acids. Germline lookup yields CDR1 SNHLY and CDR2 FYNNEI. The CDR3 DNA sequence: TGTGCCAGATCAGGGGGCAATAGTGAAAAACTGTTTTTT. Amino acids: CARSGGNSEKLFF.

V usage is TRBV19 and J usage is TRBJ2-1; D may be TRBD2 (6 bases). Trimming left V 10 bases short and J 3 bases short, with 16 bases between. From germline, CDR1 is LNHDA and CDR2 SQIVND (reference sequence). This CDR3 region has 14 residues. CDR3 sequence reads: CATPGQGLYNEQFF. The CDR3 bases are TGTGCCACCCCTGGTCAGGGACTCTACAATGAGCAGTTCTTC.

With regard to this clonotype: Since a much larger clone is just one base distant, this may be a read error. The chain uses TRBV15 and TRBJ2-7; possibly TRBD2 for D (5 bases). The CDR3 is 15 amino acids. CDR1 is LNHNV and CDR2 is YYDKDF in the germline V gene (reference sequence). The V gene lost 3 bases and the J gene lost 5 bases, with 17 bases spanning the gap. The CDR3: CATSRGRAGGDEQYF. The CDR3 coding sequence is TGTGCCACCAGCAGGGGTAGGGCAGGAGGTGACGAGCAGTACTTC.

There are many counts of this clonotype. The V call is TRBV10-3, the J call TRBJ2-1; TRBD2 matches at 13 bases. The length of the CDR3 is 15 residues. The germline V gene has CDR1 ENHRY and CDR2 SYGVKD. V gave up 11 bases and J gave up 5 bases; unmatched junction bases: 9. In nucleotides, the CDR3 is TGTGCCTTGAGCCCGGGACTAGCGGGACACAATGAGCAGTTCTTC. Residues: CALSPGLAGHNEQFF.

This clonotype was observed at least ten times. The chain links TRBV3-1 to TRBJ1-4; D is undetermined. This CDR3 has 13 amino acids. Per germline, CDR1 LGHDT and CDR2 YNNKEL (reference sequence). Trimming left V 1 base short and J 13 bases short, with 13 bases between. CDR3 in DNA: TGTGCCAGCAGCCAAGCCCCCCAAGCCGCACTGTTTTTT. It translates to CASSQAPQAALFF. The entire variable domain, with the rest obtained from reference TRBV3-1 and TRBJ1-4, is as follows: DTAVSQTPKYLVTQMGNDKSIKCEQNLGHDTMYWYKQDSKKFLKIMFSYNNKELIINETVPNRFSPKSPDKAHLNLHINSLELGDSAVYFCASSQAPQAALFFGSGTQLSVL.

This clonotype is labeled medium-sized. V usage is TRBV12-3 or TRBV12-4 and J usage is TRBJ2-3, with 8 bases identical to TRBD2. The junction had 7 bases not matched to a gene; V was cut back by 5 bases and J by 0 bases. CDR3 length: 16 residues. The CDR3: CASSPLIAGSTDTQYF. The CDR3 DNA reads TGTGCCAGCAGTCCCCTGATAGCGGGGAGCACAGATACGCAGTATTTT.

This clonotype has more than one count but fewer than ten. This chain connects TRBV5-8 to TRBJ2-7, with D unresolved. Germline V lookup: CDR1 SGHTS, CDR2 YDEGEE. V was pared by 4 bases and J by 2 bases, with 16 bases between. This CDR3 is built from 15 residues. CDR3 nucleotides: TGTGCCAGCAGCGTGGCCGGGCCACGGGCCTACGAGCAGTACTTC. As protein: CASSVAGPRAYEQYF.

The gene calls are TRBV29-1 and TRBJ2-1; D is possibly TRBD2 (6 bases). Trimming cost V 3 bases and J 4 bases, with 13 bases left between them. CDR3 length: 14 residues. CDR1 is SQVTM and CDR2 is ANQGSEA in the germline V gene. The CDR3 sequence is CSVDRAGLYNEQFF. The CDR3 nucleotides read TGCAGCGTTGATAGGGCGGGATTATACAATGAGCAGTTCTTC.